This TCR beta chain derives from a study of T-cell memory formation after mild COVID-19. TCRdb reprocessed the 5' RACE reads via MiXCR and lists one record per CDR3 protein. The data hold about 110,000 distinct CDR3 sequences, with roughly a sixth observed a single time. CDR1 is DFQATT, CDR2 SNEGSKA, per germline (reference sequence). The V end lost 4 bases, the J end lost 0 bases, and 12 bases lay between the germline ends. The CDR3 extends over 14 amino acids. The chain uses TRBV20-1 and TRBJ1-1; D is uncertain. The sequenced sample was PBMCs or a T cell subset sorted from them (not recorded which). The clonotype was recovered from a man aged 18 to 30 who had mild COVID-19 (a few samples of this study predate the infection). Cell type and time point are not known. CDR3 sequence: CSAKDATVNTEAFF. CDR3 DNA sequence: TGCAGTGCTAAGGATGCGACCGTGAACACTGAAGCTTTCTTT.